The rows below give T cell receptor beta chains drawn from one sample of a study of PD-L1 blockade in urothelial cancer. TCRdb keeps only in-frame clones here, not all; method: immunoSEQ multiplex PCR. The top ten hold 2% to 3% of the sample, which has 100,000 to 150,000 clones, 86% seen once. The sequenced sample was PBMCs, obtained around atezolizumab (anti-PD-L1) treatment. The source is a man aged 45-60 years with urothelial cancer. Both conserved end residues are part of each CDR3. The order of the fields is clone size, J gene, D gene, V gene, CDR3 protein, CDR3 DNA. D genes are given only for firm matches. Clone sizes are given selectively: once, few, many, or a class where the clone is expanded.

clone_size: .; j_call: TRBJ2-5; d_call: TRBD2; v_call: TRBV30; cdr3_aa: CAWSVSRTSGSGETQYF; cdr3_nt: TGTGCCTGGAGTGTCTCCAGGACTAGCGGATCGGGAGAGACCCAGTACTTC
clone_size: .; j_call: TRBJ1-5; d_call: TRBD1; v_call: TRBV15; cdr3_aa: CATNPTGTAYSNQPQHF; cdr3_nt: TGTGCCACCAACCCGACCGGGACAGCATATAGCAATCAGCCCCAGCATTTT
clone_size: .; j_call: TRBJ1-2; d_call: .; v_call: TRBV28; cdr3_aa: CASSLSPSRLDYGYTF; cdr3_nt: TGTGCCAGCAGTTTATCCCCTAGCAGACTCGACTATGGCTACACCTTC
clone_size: .; j_call: TRBJ1-2; d_call: TRBD1; v_call: TRBV6-5; cdr3_aa: CASSSGGWGYTF; cdr3_nt: TGTGCCAGCAGTTCAGGGGGCTGGGGCTACACCTTC
clone_size: .; j_call: TRBJ2-5; d_call: TRBD1; v_call: TRBV28; cdr3_aa: CASSLKGTGYRETQYF; cdr3_nt: TGTGCCAGCAGTCTAAAAGGGACAGGGTACAGGGAGACCCAGTACTTC
clone_size: .; j_call: TRBJ2-3; d_call: .; v_call: TRBV4-1; cdr3_aa: CASSPGWPSSTDTQYF; cdr3_nt: TGCGCCAGCAGCCCTGGCTGGCCCTCTAGCACAGATACGCAGTATTTT
clone_size: .; j_call: TRBJ2-2; d_call: TRBD2; v_call: TRBV5-1; cdr3_aa: CASSLETSVGTGELFF; cdr3_nt: TGCGCCAGCAGCTTGGAGACTAGCGTCGGTACCGGGGAGCTGTTTTTT
clone_size: .; j_call: TRBJ1-1; d_call: .; v_call: TRBV6-5; cdr3_aa: CASRGTVNTEAFF; cdr3_nt: TGTGCCAGCCGCGGGACTGTGAACACTGAAGCTTTCTTT
clone_size: .; j_call: TRBJ1-2; d_call: .; v_call: TRBV2; cdr3_aa: CASSEFTVSAYGGYGYTF; cdr3_nt: TGTGCCAGCAGTGAATTTACCGTTTCGGCTTACGGAGGGTATGGCTACACCTTC
clone_size: .; j_call: TRBJ1-2; d_call: .; v_call: TRBV18; cdr3_aa: CASSPGQSYGYTF; cdr3_nt: TGTGCCAGCTCACCGGGACAAAGCTATGGCTACACCTTC
clone_size: .; j_call: TRBJ2-5; d_call: .; v_call: TRBV9; cdr3_aa: CASSVGLTGQETQYF; cdr3_nt: TGTGCCAGCAGCGTAGGTTTAACAGGCCAAGAGACCCAGTACTTC
clone_size: .; j_call: TRBJ1-1; d_call: .; v_call: TRBV7-6; cdr3_aa: CASSQGENTEAFF; cdr3_nt: TGTGCCAGCAGTCAAGGGGAGAACACTGAAGCTTTCTTT
clone_size: .; j_call: TRBJ2-7; d_call: TRBD2; v_call: TRBV19; cdr3_aa: CASSIGAGPTYEQYF; cdr3_nt: TGTGCCAGTAGTATTGGAGCGGGACCCACTTACGAGCAGTACTTC
clone_size: .; j_call: TRBJ2-1; d_call: .; v_call: TRBV7-6; cdr3_aa: CASGQSTTSYNEQFF; cdr3_nt: TGTGCCAGCGGGCAGTCGACTACATCCTACAATGAGCAGTTCTTC
clone_size: few; j_call: TRBJ1-2; d_call: .; v_call: TRBV28; cdr3_aa: CASTTGGLAGYTF; cdr3_nt: TGTGCCAGCACAACAGGTGGCCTCGCTGGCTACACCTTC
clone_size: .; j_call: TRBJ1-1; d_call: .; v_call: TRBV9; cdr3_aa: CASSAETSGEAFF; cdr3_nt: TGTGCCAGCAGCGCCGAAACCTCAGGGGAAGCTTTCTTT
clone_size: .; j_call: TRBJ2-4; d_call: TRBD1; v_call: TRBV11-2; cdr3_aa: CASSLAPGGLAKNIQYF; cdr3_nt: TGTGCCAGCAGCTTAGCCCCAGGGGGTTTAGCCAAAAACATTCAGTACTTC
clone_size: .; j_call: TRBJ2-5; d_call: .; v_call: TRBV11-2; cdr3_aa: CASSAGLGETQYF; cdr3_nt: TGTGCCAGCAGTGCCGGACTGGGAGAGACCCAGTACTTC
clone_size: .; j_call: TRBJ2-7; d_call: TRBD1; v_call: TRBV27; cdr3_aa: CASSAGTGLGYEQYF; cdr3_nt: TGTGCCAGCAGTGCTGGGACAGGTCTCGGCTACGAGCAGTACTTC
clone_size: .; j_call: TRBJ2-5; d_call: .; v_call: TRBV25-1; cdr3_aa: CASSEHSGIGQETQYF; cdr3_nt: TGTGCCAGCAGTGAACATTCGGGGATAGGGCAAGAGACCCAGTACTTC
clone_size: .; j_call: TRBJ1-4; d_call: TRBD1; v_call: TRBV6-1; cdr3_aa: CASSASDRGDEKLFF; cdr3_nt: TGTGCCAGCAGTGCATCGGACAGGGGCGATGAAAAACTGTTTTTT
clone_size: .; j_call: TRBJ2-7; d_call: TRBD2; v_call: TRBV7-3; cdr3_aa: CASSFGLAGGPREQYF; cdr3_nt: TGTGCCAGCAGCTTCGGACTAGCGGGAGGGCCGCGCGAGCAGTACTTC
clone_size: .; j_call: TRBJ2-1; d_call: TRBD1; v_call: TRBV11-3; cdr3_aa: CASSRQGYEQFF; cdr3_nt: TGTGCCAGCAGCAGACAGGGCTATGAGCAGTTCTTC
clone_size: .; j_call: TRBJ1-2; d_call: .; v_call: TRBV2; cdr3_aa: CASSEYSKSYGYTF; cdr3_nt: TGTGCCAGCAGTGAATATAGTAAATCCTATGGCTACACCTTC
clone_size: .; j_call: TRBJ1-1; d_call: TRBD1; v_call: TRBV5-4; cdr3_aa: CASSWGTENTEAFF; cdr3_nt: TGTGCCAGCAGCTGGGGGACAGAAAACACTGAAGCTTTCTTT
clone_size: .; j_call: TRBJ1-1; d_call: .; v_call: TRBV7-6; cdr3_aa: CASSPGGGDTEAFF; cdr3_nt: TGTGCCAGCAGCCCGGGCGGGGGCGACACTGAAGCTTTCTTT
clone_size: .; j_call: TRBJ2-1; d_call: .; v_call: TRBV18; cdr3_aa: CASSSEGRGVVVEQFF; cdr3_nt: TGTGCCAGCTCCTCCGAGGGGCGGGGCGTTGTGGTTGAGCAGTTCTTC
clone_size: .; j_call: TRBJ2-5; d_call: .; v_call: TRBV5-1; cdr3_aa: CASSLSETQYF; cdr3_nt: TGCGCCAGCAGCTTGTCGGAGACCCAGTACTTC
clone_size: .; j_call: TRBJ2-1; d_call: TRBD2; v_call: TRBV11-1; cdr3_aa: CASTLAGGREQFF; cdr3_nt: TGTGCCAGCACCTTAGCGGGAGGCAGGGAGCAGTTCTTC
clone_size: few; j_call: TRBJ2-1; d_call: TRBD2; v_call: TRBV5-4; cdr3_aa: CASRAGLAGDAYNEQFF; cdr3_nt: TGTGCCAGCAGGGCGGGACTAGCGGGGGACGCATACAATGAGCAGTTCTTC
clone_size: .; j_call: TRBJ1-2; d_call: TRBD1; v_call: TRBV27; cdr3_aa: CASSSGRGQGPGGYTF; cdr3_nt: TGTGCCAGCAGTTCCGGGCGGGGACAGGGCCCGGGGGGCTACACCTTC
clone_size: few; j_call: TRBJ1-5; d_call: .; v_call: TRBV15; cdr3_aa: CATSRESTRLNQPQHF; cdr3_nt: TGTGCCACCAGCAGAGAGTCTACCCGATTAAATCAGCCCCAGCATTTT
clone_size: .; j_call: TRBJ2-1; d_call: TRBD1; v_call: TRBV28; cdr3_aa: CASTDVGTGGTEQFF; cdr3_nt: TGTGCCAGCACAGATGTGGGGACAGGGGGTACCGAGCAGTTCTTC
clone_size: .; j_call: TRBJ2-7; d_call: TRBD1; v_call: TRBV9; cdr3_aa: CASSSGQGSYEQYF; cdr3_nt: TGTGCCAGCAGCTCGGGACAGGGGAGTTACGAGCAGTACTTC
clone_size: .; j_call: TRBJ2-1; d_call: .; v_call: TRBV7-2; cdr3_aa: CASSLAAYNEQFF; cdr3_nt: TGTGCCAGCAGCTTAGCAGCATACAATGAGCAGTTCTTC
clone_size: .; j_call: TRBJ2-7; d_call: .; v_call: TRBV7-3; cdr3_aa: CASSYAPRMVGPSYEQYF; cdr3_nt: TGTGCCAGCAGCTACGCCCCAAGGATGGTGGGGCCTTCCTACGAGCAGTACTTC
clone_size: .; j_call: TRBJ1-6; d_call: .; v_call: TRBV27; cdr3_aa: CASSSIYYDSLSYNSPLHF; cdr3_nt: TGTGCCAGCAGTTCCATATACTACGACAGCCTTTCCTATAATTCACCCCTCCACTTT
clone_size: .; j_call: TRBJ2-7; d_call: TRBD2; v_call: TRBV27; cdr3_aa: CASSFGLAGGTFYEQYF; cdr3_nt: TGTGCCAGCAGTTTTGGGCTAGCGGGAGGGACTTTCTACGAGCAGTACTTC
clone_size: once; j_call: TRBJ2-3; d_call: TRBD2; v_call: TRBV7-9; cdr3_aa: CASSGGLAGGPDTQYF; cdr3_nt: TGTGCCAGCAGCGGGGGACTAGCGGGAGGGCCCGATACGCAGTATTTT
clone_size: .; j_call: TRBJ1-5; d_call: .; v_call: TRBV28; cdr3_aa: CASSLSQAWKPQHF; cdr3_nt: TGTGCCAGCAGTTTATCTCAGGCTTGGAAGCCCCAGCATTTT
clone_size: .; j_call: TRBJ2-7; d_call: TRBD1; v_call: TRBV15; cdr3_aa: CATSRRRDRAYEQYF; cdr3_nt: TGTGCCACCAGCAGAAGGAGGGACAGGGCCTACGAGCAGTACTTC
clone_size: .; j_call: TRBJ1-2; d_call: TRBD1; v_call: TRBV9; cdr3_aa: CASSVTPGQGAGYTF; cdr3_nt: TGTGCCAGCAGCGTGACACCGGGACAGGGGGCTGGCTACACCTTC
clone_size: .; j_call: TRBJ2-1; d_call: TRBD2; v_call: TRBV11-3; cdr3_aa: CASSPRGAGAYNEQFF; cdr3_nt: TGTGCCAGCAGCCCTCGGGGAGCGGGAGCCTACAATGAGCAGTTCTTC
clone_size: .; j_call: TRBJ1-2; d_call: .; v_call: TRBV10-1; cdr3_aa: CASREGNSSDGYTF; cdr3_nt: TGCGCCAGCCGAGAGGGAAATAGTTCCGATGGCTACACCTTC
clone_size: .; j_call: TRBJ2-7; d_call: .; v_call: TRBV15; cdr3_aa: CATSSAGNYEQYF; cdr3_nt: TGTGCCACCAGCTCTGCGGGAAACTACGAGCAGTACTTC
clone_size: .; j_call: TRBJ2-3; d_call: .; v_call: TRBV7-2; cdr3_aa: CASLAVGASLNTQYF; cdr3_nt: TGTGCCAGCCTTGCCGTGGGGGCCTCGTTGAATACGCAGTATTTT
clone_size: .; j_call: TRBJ1-1; d_call: .; v_call: TRBV7-9; cdr3_aa: CASSGADPNTEAFF; cdr3_nt: TGTGCCAGCAGCGGGGCGGACCCGAACACTGAAGCTTTCTTT
clone_size: .; j_call: TRBJ1-3; d_call: TRBD1; v_call: TRBV4-1; cdr3_aa: CASSQQRGLGNTIYF; cdr3_nt: TGCGCCAGCAGCCAACAAAGGGGGCTTGGAAACACCATATATTTT
clone_size: .; j_call: TRBJ2-7; d_call: TRBD2; v_call: TRBV2; cdr3_aa: CASSPLAGSYEQYF; cdr3_nt: TGTGCCAGCAGTCCCCTAGCGGGGTCCTACGAGCAGTACTTC
clone_size: few; j_call: TRBJ1-6; d_call: TRBD1; v_call: TRBV10-3; cdr3_aa: CAIRGDSFGSPLHF; cdr3_nt: TGTGCCATCAGGGGGGACAGTTTCGGTTCACCCCTCCACTTT
clone_size: .; j_call: TRBJ2-7; d_call: .; v_call: TRBV19; cdr3_aa: CASSIGAGGSYEQYF; cdr3_nt: TGTGCCAGTAGTATAGGGGCAGGGGGGAGCTACGAGCAGTACTTC
clone_size: .; j_call: TRBJ2-1; d_call: TRBD2; v_call: TRBV7-9; cdr3_aa: CASSSPGGKYNEQFF; cdr3_nt: TGTGCCAGCAGCTCACCGGGGGGGAAATACAATGAGCAGTTCTTC
clone_size: .; j_call: TRBJ2-1; d_call: TRBD2; v_call: TRBV27; cdr3_aa: CASSPGLAGYNEQFF; cdr3_nt: TGTGCCAGCAGTCCGGGACTAGCGGGATACAATGAGCAGTTCTTC
clone_size: .; j_call: TRBJ1-4; d_call: .; v_call: TRBV2; cdr3_aa: CASRKGGVEKLFF; cdr3_nt: TGTGCCAGCAGGAAAGGGGGGGTTGAAAAACTGTTTTTT
clone_size: .; j_call: TRBJ2-7; d_call: .; v_call: TRBV25-1; cdr3_aa: CASSESGGPSSYEQYF; cdr3_nt: TGTGCCAGCAGTGAATCCGGGGGGCCGAGCTCCTACGAGCAGTACTTC
clone_size: .; j_call: TRBJ2-7; d_call: TRBD2; v_call: TRBV27; cdr3_aa: CASRIAGGYEQYF; cdr3_nt: TGTGCCAGCAGAATAGCGGGAGGGTACGAGCAGTACTTC
clone_size: few; j_call: TRBJ2-7; d_call: .; v_call: TRBV2; cdr3_aa: CASTDLRDYEQYF; cdr3_nt: TGTGCCAGCACCGACCTGAGGGACTACGAGCAGTACTTC
clone_size: .; j_call: TRBJ2-7; d_call: .; v_call: TRBV5-3; cdr3_aa: CASYGSTNEQYF; cdr3_nt: TGTGCCAGTTACGGGAGTACCAACGAGCAGTACTTC